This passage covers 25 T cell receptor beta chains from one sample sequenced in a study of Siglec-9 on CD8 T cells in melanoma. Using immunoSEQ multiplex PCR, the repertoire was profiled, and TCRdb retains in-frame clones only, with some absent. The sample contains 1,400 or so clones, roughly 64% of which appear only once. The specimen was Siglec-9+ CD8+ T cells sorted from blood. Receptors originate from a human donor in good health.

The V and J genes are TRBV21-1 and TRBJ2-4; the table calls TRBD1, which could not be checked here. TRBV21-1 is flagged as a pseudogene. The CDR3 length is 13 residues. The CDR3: CASSRTGKNIQYF. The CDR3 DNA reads TGTGCCAGCAGCAGGACAGGGAAAAACATTCAGTACTTC.

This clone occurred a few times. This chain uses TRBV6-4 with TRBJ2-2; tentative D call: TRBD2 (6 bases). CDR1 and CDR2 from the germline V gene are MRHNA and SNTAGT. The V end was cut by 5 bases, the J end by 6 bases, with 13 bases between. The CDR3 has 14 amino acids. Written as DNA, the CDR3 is TGTGCCAGCAGTAGGGCTAGCGAGGCCGGGGAGCTGTTTTTT. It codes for CASSRASEAGELFF.

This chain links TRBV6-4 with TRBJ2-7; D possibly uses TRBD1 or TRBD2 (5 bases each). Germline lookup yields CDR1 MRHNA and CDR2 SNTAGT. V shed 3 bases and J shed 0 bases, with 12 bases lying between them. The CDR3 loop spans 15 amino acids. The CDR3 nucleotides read TGTGCCAGCAGTGAATCCCCAGGGAGCTCCTACGAGCAGTACTTC. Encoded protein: CASSESPGSSYEQYF.

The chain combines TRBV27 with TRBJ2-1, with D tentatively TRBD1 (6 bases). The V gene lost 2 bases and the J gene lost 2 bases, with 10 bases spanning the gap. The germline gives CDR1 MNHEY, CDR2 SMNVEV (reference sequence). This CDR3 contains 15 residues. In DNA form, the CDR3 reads TGTGCCAGCAGTTTAAGTACAGGGACCTACAATGAGCAGTTCTTC. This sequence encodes CASSLSTGTYNEQFF.

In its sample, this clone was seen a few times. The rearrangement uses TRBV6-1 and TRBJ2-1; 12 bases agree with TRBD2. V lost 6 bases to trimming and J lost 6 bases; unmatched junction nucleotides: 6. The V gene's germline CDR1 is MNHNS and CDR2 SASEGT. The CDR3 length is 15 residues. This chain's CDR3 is CASSALAGGPNEQFF. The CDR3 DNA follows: TGTGCCAGCAGCGCGCTAGCGGGGGGGCCCAATGAGCAGTTCTTC.

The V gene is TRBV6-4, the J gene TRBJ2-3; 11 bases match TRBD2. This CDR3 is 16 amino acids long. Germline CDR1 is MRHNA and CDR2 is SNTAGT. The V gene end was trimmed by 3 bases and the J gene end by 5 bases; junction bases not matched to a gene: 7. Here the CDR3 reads CASSEGLAGGGDTQYF. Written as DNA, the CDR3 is TGTGCCAGCAGTGAAGGGCTAGCGGGGGGCGGAGATACGCAGTATTTT.

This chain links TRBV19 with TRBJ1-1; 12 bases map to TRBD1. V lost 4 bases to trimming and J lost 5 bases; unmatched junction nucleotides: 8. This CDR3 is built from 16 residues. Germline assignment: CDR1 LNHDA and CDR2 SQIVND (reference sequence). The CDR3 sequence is CASSTGTGGLGTEAFF. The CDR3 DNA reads TGTGCCAGTAGTACCGGGACAGGGGGCTTGGGGACTGAAGCTTTCTTT.

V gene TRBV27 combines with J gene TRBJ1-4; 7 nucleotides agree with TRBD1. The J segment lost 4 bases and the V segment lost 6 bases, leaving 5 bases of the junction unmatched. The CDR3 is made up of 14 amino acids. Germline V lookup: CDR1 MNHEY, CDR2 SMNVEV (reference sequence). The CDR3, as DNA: TGTGCCAGCAGCAACAGGGGTCTTAATGAAAAACTGTTTTTT. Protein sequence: CASSNRGLNEKLFF.

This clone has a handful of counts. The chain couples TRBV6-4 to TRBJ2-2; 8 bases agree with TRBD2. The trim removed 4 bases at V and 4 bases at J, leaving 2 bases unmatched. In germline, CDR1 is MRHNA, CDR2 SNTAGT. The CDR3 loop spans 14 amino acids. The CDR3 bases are TGTGCCAGCAGTGCCGGGACTAGCACCGGGGAGCTGTTTTTT. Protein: CASSAGTSTGELFF.

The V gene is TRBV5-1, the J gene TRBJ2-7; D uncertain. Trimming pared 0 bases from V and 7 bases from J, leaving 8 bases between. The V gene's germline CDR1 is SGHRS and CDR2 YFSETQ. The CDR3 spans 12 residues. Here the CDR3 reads CASSLVVGEQYF. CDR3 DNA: TGCGCCAGCAGCTTGGTGGTTGGAGAGCAGTACTTC.

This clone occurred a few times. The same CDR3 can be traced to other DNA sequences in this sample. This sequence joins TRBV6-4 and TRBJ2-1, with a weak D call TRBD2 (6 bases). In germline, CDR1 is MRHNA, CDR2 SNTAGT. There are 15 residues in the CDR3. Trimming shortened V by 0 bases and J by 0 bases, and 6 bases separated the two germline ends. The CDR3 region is CASSDSSGSYNEQFF. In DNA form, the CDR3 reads TGTGCCAGCAGTGACTCTAGCGGCTCCTACAATGAGCAGTTCTTC.

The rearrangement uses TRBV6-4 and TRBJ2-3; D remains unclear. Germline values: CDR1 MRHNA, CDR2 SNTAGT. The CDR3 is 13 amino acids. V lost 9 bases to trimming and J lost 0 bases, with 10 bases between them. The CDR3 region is CASSNTSTDTQYF. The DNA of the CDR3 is TGTGCCAGTTCCAACACTAGCACAGATACGCAGTATTTT.

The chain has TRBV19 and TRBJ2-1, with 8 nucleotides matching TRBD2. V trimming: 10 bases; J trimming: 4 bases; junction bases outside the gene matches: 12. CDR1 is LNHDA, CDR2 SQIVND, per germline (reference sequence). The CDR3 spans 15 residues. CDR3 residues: CATSGVAGQYNEQFF. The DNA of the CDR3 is TGTGCCACTTCGGGGGTAGCGGGGCAGTACAATGAGCAGTTCTTC.

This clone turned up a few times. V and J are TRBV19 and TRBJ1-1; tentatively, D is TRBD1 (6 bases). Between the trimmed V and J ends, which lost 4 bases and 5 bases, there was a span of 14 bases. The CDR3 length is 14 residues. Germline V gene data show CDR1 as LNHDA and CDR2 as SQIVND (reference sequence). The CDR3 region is CASSNIRGLTEAFF. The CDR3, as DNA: TGTGCCAGTAGTAACATTCGGGGGCTAACTGAAGCTTTCTTT.

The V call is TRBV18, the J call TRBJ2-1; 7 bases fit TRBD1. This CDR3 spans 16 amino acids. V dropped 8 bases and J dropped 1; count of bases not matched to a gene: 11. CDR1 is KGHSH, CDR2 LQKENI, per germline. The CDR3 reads CASALNRGISYNEQFF. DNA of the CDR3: TGTGCCAGCGCACTGAACAGGGGTATATCCTACAATGAGCAGTTCTTC.

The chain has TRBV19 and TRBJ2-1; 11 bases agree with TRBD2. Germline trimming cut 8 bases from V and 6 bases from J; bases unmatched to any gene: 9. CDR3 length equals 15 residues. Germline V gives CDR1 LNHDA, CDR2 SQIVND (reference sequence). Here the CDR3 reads CASSSLAGASNEQFF. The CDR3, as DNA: TGTGCCAGTTCGTCACTAGCGGGAGCATCCAATGAGCAGTTCTTC.

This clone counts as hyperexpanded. This CDR3 reads CASSAGTSGHEQFF. The CDR3 DNA reads TGTGCCAGCAGTGCCGGGACTAGCGGGCATGAGCAGTTCTTC. The J gene is TRBJ2-1, the V gene TRBV6-4; 12 nucleotides align to TRBD2. CDR1 is MRHNA, CDR2 SNTAGT, per germline. The CDR3 is 14 residues long. Losses at the gene ends were 4 bases for V and 8 bases for J; bases not matched to a gene: 3.

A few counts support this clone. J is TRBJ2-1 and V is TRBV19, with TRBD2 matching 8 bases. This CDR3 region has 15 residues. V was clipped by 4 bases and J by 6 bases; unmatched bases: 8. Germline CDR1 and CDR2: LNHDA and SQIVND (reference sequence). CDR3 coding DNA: TGTGCCAGTAGTAATAGTAGCGGGGCCTCCAATGAGCAGTTCTTC. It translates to CASSNSSGASNEQFF.

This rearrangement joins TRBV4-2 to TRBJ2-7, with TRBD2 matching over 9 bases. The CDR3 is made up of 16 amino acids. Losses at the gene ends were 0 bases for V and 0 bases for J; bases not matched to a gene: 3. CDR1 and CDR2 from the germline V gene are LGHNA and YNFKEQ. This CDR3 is CASSQDQAGGSYEQYF. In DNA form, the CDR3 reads TGTGCCAGCAGCCAAGATCAAGCGGGAGGCTCCTACGAGCAGTACTTC.

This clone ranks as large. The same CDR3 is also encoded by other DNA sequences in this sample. The CDR3 reads CASSPRPTGGSAGEQYF. The CDR3 coding sequence is TGCGCCAGCAGCCCTCGGCCCACGGGGGGATCAGCCGGCGAGCAGTACTTC. The rearrangement links TRBV5-1 to TRBJ2-7, with 7 bases aligning to TRBD2. Germline CDR1 reads SGHRS; CDR2 reads YFSETQ. V was pared by 4 bases and J by 6 bases, with 19 bases of the junction left unmatched. The CDR3 contains 17 residues.

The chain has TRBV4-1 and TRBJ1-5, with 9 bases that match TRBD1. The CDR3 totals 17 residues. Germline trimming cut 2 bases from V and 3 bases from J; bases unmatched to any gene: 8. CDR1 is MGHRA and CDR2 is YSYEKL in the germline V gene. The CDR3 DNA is TGCGCCAGCAGCCAATCTGAAACAGGGGGCCTCAATCAGCCCCAGCATTTT. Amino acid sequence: CASSQSETGGLNQPQHF.

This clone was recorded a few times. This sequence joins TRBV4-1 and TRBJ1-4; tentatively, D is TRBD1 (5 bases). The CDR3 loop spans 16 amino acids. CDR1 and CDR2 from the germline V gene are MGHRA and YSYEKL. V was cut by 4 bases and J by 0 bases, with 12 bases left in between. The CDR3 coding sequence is TGCGCCAGCAGCCCCAGGGAGGGATCAACTAATGAAAAACTGTTTTTT. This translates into CASSPREGSTNEKLFF.

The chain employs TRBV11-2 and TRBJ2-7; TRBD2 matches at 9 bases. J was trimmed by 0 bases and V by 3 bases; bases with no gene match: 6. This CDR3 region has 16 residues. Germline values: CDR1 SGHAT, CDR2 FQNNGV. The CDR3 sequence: CASSLVSGGASYEQYF. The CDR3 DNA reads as TGTGCCAGCAGCTTGGTTAGCGGGGGAGCCTCCTACGAGCAGTACTTC.

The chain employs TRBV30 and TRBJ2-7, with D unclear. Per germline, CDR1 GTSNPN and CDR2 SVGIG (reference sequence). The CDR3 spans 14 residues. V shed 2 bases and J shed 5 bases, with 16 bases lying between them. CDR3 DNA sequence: TGTGCCTGGAGTCCATTTGACGGGCGTAACGAGCAGTACTTC. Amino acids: CAWSPFDGRNEQYF.

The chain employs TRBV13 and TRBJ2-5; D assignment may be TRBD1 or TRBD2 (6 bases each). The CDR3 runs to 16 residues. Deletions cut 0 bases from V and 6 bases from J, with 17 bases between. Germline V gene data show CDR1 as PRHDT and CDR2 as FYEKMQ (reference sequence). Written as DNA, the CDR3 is TGTGCCAGCAGCTTAGGCCAGGGGACTCCCCATAAGACCCAGTACTTC. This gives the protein CASSLGQGTPHKTQYF. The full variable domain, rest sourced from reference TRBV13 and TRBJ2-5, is AAGVIQSPRHLIKEKRETATLKCYPIPRHDTVYWYQQGPGQDPQFLISFYEKMQSDKGSIPDRFSAQQFSDYHSELNMSSLELGDSALYFCASSLGQGTPHKTQYFGPGTRLLVL.